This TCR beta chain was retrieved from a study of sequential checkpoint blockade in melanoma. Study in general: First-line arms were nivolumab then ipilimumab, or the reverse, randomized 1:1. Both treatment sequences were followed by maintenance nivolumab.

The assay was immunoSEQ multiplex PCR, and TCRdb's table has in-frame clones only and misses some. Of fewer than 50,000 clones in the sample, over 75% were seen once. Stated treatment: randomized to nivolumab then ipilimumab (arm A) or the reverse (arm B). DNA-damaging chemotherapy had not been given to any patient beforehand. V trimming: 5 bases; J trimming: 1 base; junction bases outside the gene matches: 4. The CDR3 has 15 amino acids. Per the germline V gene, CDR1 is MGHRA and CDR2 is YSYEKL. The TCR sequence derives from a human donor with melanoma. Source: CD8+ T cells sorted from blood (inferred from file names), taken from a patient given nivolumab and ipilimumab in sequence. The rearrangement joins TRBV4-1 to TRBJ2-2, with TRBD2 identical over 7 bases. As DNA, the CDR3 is TGCGCCAGCAGCTCTTGGGGGGGGAACACCGGGGAGCTGTTTTTT. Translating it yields CASSSWGGNTGELFF.